This T cell receptor (beta chain) was sequenced in a study of T cell changes during pregnancy in multiple sclerosis. The CDR3 contains 14 residues. CDR1 is WNHNN, CDR2 SYGVQD, per germline (reference sequence). Trimming took 0 bases from V and 3 from J, leaving 5 bases between them. Assay: immunoSEQ multiplex PCR; the TCRdb copy retains only in-frame clones and omits some. The data hold tens of thousands of clones, with nearly 90% observed a single time. The specimen comprised peripheral blood, sampled in the first trimester of pregnancy. The sequence derives from a female donor with multiple sclerosis, enrolled in a pregnancy study. V gene TRBV10-1 combines with J gene TRBJ2-2, with unresolved D. CDR3 nucleotide sequence: TGCGCCAGCAGTGAGTCGGCAGACACCGGGGAGCTGTTTTTT. The encoded protein is CASSESADTGELFF.